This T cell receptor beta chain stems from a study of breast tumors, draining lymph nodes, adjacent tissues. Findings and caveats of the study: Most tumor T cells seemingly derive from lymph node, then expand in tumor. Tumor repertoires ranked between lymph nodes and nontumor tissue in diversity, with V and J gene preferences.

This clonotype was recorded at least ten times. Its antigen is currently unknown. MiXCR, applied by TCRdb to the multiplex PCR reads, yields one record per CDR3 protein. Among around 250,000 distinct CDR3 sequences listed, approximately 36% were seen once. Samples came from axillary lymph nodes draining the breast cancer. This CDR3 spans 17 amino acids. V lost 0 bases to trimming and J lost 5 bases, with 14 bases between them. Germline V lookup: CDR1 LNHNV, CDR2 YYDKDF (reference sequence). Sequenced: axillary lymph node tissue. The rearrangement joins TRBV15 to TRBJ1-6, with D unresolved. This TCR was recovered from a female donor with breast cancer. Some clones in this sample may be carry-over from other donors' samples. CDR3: CATSRDVSATNNSPLHF. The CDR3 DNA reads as TGTGCCACCAGCAGAGATGTTTCGGCAACAAATAATTCACCCCTCCACTTT. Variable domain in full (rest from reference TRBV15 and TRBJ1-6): DAMVIQNPRYQVTQFGKPVTLSCSQTLNHNVMYWYQQKSSQAPKLLFHYYDKDFNNEADTPDNFQSRRPNTSFCFLDIRSPGLGDTAMYLCATSRDVSATNNSPLHFGNGTRLTVT.